This T cell receptor (beta chain) was documented in a study of blood T cell repertoires in COVID-19. Study context: Acute-phase and convalescent COVID-19 samples originated in the United States, Italy and Spain.

Recovery meant two consecutive negative NP/OP PCR tests, professional clearance, or resolved symptoms. This clone was seen a handful of times. The CDR3 contains 13 residues. With V trimmed by 6 bases and J by 10 bases, 11 bases remained unmatched. CDR1 and CDR2 from the germline V gene are WSHSY and SAAADI. Assay: immunoSEQ multiplex PCR; the TCRdb copy retains only in-frame clones and omits some. The data show about 380,000 clones, 70% to 90% seen once. The clonotype originates from a man aged 25 to 45 who had recovered from COVID-19. Sequencing was performed on PBMCs or T cells enriched from blood (not recorded which). This chain joins TRBV10-2 and TRBJ1-1; TRBD1 aligns across 7 bases. The CDR3 is CASRPTGDGGAFF. The CDR3 DNA is TGCGCCAGCAGGCCAACAGGGGATGGAGGAGCTTTCTTT.